This TCR beta chain originates from a study of T cell responses to AZD1222 COVID-19 vaccine. Trimming stripped 5 bases from V and 3 bases from J, with 13 bases between. Germline V lookup: CDR1 LGHDT, CDR2 YNNKEL (reference sequence). The CDR3 totals 15 residues. This table comes from immunoSEQ multiplex PCR, and its TCRdb copy is limited to in-frame clones, with some not included. Here the sample spans tens of thousands of clones, about 88% being singletons. The clonotype was recovered from an adult who received the AZD1222 COVID-19 vaccine. The chain has TRBV3-1 (or the pseudogene TRBV3-2) and TRBJ2-2; D call uncertain. Specimen: peripheral blood, collected 28 days after the second AZD1222 dose. The CDR3: CASSSRVKDTGELFF. CDR3 DNA sequence: TGTGCCAGCAGCTCAAGGGTGAAGGACACCGGGGAGCTGTTTTTT.